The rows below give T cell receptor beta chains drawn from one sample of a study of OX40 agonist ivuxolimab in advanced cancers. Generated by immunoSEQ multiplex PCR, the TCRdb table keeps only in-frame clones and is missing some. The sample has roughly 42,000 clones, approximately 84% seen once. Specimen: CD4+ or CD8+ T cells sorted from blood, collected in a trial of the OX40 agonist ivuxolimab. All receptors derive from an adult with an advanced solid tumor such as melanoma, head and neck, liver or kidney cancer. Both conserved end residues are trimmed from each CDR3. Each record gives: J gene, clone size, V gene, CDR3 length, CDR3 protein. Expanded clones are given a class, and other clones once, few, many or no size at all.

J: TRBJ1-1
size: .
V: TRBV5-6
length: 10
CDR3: ASSSRGVYAF

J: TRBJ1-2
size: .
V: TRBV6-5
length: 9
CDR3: ASSSNYGYT

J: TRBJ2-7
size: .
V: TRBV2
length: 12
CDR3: ASRVSGTVYEQY

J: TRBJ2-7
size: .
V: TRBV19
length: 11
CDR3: ASSIRETYEQY

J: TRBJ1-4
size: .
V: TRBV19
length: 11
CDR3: ASSIAVGEKLF

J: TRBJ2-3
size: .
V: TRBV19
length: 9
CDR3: ASSDTDTQY

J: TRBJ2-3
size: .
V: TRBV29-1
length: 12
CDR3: SVERFDGTDTQY

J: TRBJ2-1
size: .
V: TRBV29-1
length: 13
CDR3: SVVLTSGLYNEQF

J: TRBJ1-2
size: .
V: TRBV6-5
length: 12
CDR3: ATHGGDGYYGYT

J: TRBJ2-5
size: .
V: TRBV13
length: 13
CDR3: ASSARGHAQETQY

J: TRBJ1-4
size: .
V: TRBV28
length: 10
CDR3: ASRTIDGKLF

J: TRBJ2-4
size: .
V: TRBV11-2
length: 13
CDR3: ASSFDWEAKNIQY

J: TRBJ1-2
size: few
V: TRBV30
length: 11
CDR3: AWSRSLLYGYT

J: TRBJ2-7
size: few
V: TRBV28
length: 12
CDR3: ASSRTGNGYEQY

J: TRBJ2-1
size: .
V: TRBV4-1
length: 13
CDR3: ASSQWAVSYNEQF

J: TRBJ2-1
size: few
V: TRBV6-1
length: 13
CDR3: ASSEDFGGYKEQF

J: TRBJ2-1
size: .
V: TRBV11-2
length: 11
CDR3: ASSLVWWDEQF

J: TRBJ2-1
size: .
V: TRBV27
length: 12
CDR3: ASSFGGPYNEQF

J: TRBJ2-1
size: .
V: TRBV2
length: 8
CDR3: AKTMNEQF

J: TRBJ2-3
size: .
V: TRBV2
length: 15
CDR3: ASSEALRASRTDTQY

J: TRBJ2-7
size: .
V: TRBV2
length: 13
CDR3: ASSEPTGFYYEQY

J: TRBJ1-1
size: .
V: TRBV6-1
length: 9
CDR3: ASNRGGEAF

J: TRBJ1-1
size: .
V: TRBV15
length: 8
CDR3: ATGGTEAF

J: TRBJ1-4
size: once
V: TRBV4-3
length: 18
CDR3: ASSQTLHRDILLFNEKLF